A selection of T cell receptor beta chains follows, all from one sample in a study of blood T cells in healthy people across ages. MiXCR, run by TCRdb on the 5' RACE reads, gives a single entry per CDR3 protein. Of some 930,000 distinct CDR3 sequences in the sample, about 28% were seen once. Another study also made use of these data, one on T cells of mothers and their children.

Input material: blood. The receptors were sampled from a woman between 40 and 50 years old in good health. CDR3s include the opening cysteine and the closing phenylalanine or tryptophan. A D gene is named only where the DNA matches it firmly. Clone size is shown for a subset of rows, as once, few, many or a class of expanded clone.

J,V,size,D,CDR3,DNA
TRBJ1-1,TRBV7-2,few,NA,CASSFVRGVNTEAFF,TGTGCCAGCAGCTTCGTCCGGGGAGTGAACACTGAAGCTTTCTTT
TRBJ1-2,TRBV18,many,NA,CASSPEAGANYGYTF,TGTGCCAGCTCACCAGAGGCAGGGGCTAACTATGGCTACACCTTC
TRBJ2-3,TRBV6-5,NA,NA,CASSSSHPPTDTQYF,TGTGCCAGCAGCTCTAGCCACCCCCCCACAGATACGCAGTATTTT
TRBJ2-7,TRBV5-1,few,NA,CASSLGFSEGRNYEQYF,TGCGCCAGCAGCTTGGGCTTTAGTGAGGGCAGGAACTACGAGCAGTACTTC
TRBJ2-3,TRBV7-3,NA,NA,CASSTRGTDTQYF,TGTGCCAGCAGCACGCGGGGCACAGATACGCAGTATTTT
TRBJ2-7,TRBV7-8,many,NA,CASSIDRFDEQYF,TGTGCCAGCAGCATAGACAGGTTCGACGAGCAGTACTTC
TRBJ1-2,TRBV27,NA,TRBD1,CASSRQGARLHGYTF,TGTGCCAGCAGTCGACAGGGGGCCCGCCTCCATGGCTACACCTTC
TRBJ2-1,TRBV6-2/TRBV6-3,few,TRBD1,CASSSRDRGHEQFF,TGTGCCAGCAGTTCCCGGGACAGGGGGCATGAGCAGTTCTTC
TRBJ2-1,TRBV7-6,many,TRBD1,CASSSRPGQTYNEQFF,TGTGCCAGCAGCTCTCGCCCGGGACAGACCTACAATGAGCAGTTCTTC
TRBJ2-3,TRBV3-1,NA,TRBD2,CASSQDRLAGITDTRYF,TGTGCCAGCAGCCAAGACAGACTAGCGGGGATAACAGATACGCGGTATTTT
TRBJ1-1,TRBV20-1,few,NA,CSARAGETFF,TGCAGTGCTAGGGCAGGGGAAACTTTCTTT
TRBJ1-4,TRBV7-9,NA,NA,CASSLGPNPTNEKLFF,TGTGCCAGCAGCTTAGGGCCGAACCCAACTAATGAAAAACTGTTTTTT
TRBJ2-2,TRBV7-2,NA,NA,CASSLMTGRITGELFF,TGTGCCAGCAGCTTAATGACAGGCCGTATCACCGGGGAGCTGTTTTTT
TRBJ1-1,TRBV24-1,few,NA,CATSGQPNTEAFF,TGTGCCACCAGTGGACAGCCGAACACTGAAGCTTTCTTT
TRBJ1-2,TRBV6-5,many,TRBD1,CASSPIRGQGDGYTF,TGTGCCAGCAGTCCCATCAGGGGGCAGGGGGATGGCTACACCTTC
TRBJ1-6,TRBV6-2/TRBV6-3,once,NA,CASSYGQGSLHF,TGTGCCAGCAGTTACGGGCAGGGCTCCCTCCACTTT
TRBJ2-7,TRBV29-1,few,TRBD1,CSVVIGQGSYEQYF,TGCAGCGTTGTTATCGGACAGGGGTCCTACGAGCAGTACTTC
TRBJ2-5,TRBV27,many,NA,CASSSFQWETQYF,TGTGCCAGCAGTTCATTCCAGTGGGAGACCCAGTACTTC
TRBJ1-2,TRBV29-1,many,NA,CSVESSFTTANYGYTF,TGCAGCGTTGAATCCAGTTTTACGACAGCTAACTATGGCTACACCTTC
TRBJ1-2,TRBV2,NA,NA,CASSSKAGGADYGYTF,TGTGCCAGCAGTTCAAAAGCGGGGGGCGCCGACTATGGCTACACCTTC
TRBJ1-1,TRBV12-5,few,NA,CASGLAHDVIGVGAFF,TGTGCTAGTGGTTTGGCCCACGACGTTATCGGAGTAGGAGCTTTCTTT
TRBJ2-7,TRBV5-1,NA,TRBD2,CASSLGGGLAYNEQYF,TGCGCCAGCAGCTTGGGCGGGGGGTTGGCCTACAATGAGCAGTACTTC